This TCR beta chain originates from a study of blood T cell repertoires in COVID-19. Recovered participants had two consecutive negative NP/OP PCR tests, healthcare professional clearance, or symptom resolution. Measured with immunoSEQ multiplex PCR; TCRdb has only the in-frame clones, and not every one. In the table there are roughly 300,000 clones, 80% to 90% of which are singletons. Germline loops: CDR1 SEHNR, CDR2 FQNEAQ (reference sequence). The V gene lost 4 bases and the J gene lost 4 bases, with 9 bases spanning the gap. The CDR3 runs to 13 residues. The specimen sequenced was PBMCs or T cells enriched from blood (not recorded which). The chain carries TRBV7-9 and TRBJ2-3; possibly TRBD2 for D (6 bases). This receptor was identified in a woman younger than 45 who had recovered from COVID-19. The CDR3 loop reads CASSSSGADTQYF. Written as DNA, the CDR3 is TGTGCCAGCAGCTCATCGGGGGCAGATACGCAGTATTTT.